The next 12 T cell receptor beta chains were all read from a single sample in a study of cytomegalovirus exposure and HLA in healthy donors. The PCR had 60 Vbeta and 13 Jbeta primers. This table comes from immunoSEQ multiplex PCR, and its TCRdb copy is limited to in-frame clones, with some not included. The sample lists approximately 80,000 clones; 70% to 85% were seen once. Sequencing was performed on PBMCs. These receptors all stem from a man aged 25 to 40 in good health and CMV-seropositive.

The CDR3 bases are TGTGCCAGCAGCCCCGGGGGAGCAGATACGCAGTATTTT. It is translated as CASSPGGADTQYF. The V call is TRBV7-3, the J call TRBJ2-3; D may be TRBD2 (6 bases). The CDR3 consists of 13 residues. Per the germline V gene, CDR1 is SGHTA and CDR2 is FQGTGA. The germline V and J ends were trimmed by 5 bases and 4 bases, with 10 bases remaining between them.

The rearrangement uses TRBV6-6 and TRBJ2-2, with TRBD2 matching over 12 bases. J gave up 6 bases and V 6 bases, and 5 bases lay outside the gene matches. CDR3 length equals 15 residues. CDR1 is MNHNY, CDR2 SVGAGI, per germline (reference sequence). CDR3 DNA sequence: TGTGCCAGCAGCCGACTAGCGGGAGACTCCGGGGAGCTGTTTTTT. Translation: CASSRLAGDSGELFF.

CDR3 in amino acids: CASSIGPGVYEQYF. The CDR3 DNA is TGTGCCAGTAGTATTGGACCGGGAGTTTACGAGCAGTACTTC. The chain couples TRBV19 to TRBJ2-7; weak D call: TRBD2 (6 bases). This CDR3 contains 14 residues. V dropped 3 bases and J dropped 4 bases, with 13 bases sitting between them. Germline V gene data show CDR1 as LNHDA and CDR2 as SQIVND (reference sequence).

The rearrangement joins TRBV13 to TRBJ2-2, with TRBD2 identical over 7 bases. CDR1 and CDR2 (germline): PRHDT, FYEKMQ (reference sequence). V dropped 5 bases and J dropped 3; count of bases not matched to a gene: 9. The CDR3 contains 16 residues. CDR3 protein: CASSPGTTRYTGELFF. CDR3 DNA sequence: TGTGCCAGCAGCCCCGGGACTACTCGCTACACCGGGGAGCTGTTTTTT.

This clone came up a few times. The chain carries TRBV29-1 and TRBJ2-7, with 8 bases aligning to TRBD2. The CDR3 consists of 16 residues. The J segment lost 2 bases and the V segment lost 5 bases, leaving 14 bases of the junction unmatched. Germline CDR1 SQVTM, CDR2 ANQGSEA. CDR3 amino acids: CSVYDEGSGTPYEQYF. The CDR3 region has the DNA TGCAGCGTTTATGACGAGGGTAGCGGGACCCCCTACGAGCAGTACTTC.

This chain links TRBV29-1 with TRBJ2-7, with D maybe TRBD2 (5 bases). Germline loops: CDR1 SQVTM, CDR2 ANQGSEA. This CDR3 region has 11 residues. The V end was cut by 4 bases, the J end by 7 bases, with 11 bases between. CDR3 coding DNA: TGCAGCGTTGGCGCAACGGGGGAGCAGTACTTC. Amino acid sequence: CSVGATGEQYF.

This rearrangement joins TRBV28 to TRBJ1-5; D may be TRBD1 (6 bases). Trimming cost V 7 bases and J 7 bases, with 17 bases left between them. The CDR3 extends over 14 amino acids. CDR1 and CDR2 from the germline V gene are MDHEN and SYDVKM. The CDR3 DNA reads as TGTGCCAGCACCCAGACAGGCCCTCCCCAGCCCCAGCATTTT. It translates to CASTQTGPPQPQHF.

Only a few counts were recorded for this clone. The rearrangement links TRBV19 to TRBJ2-1; the match to TRBD1 covers 8 bases. The ends lost 6 bases at V and 4 bases at J; junction bases unmatched: 5. There are 14 residues in the CDR3. Germline-derived CDR1 and CDR2 are LNHDA and SQIVND (reference sequence). The CDR3 reads CASSWTGLYNEQFF. CDR3 in DNA: TGTGCCAGTAGCTGGACAGGGTTGTACAATGAGCAGTTCTTC.

V usage is TRBV29-1 and J usage is TRBJ2-7, with D possibly matching TRBD2 (5 bases). This CDR3 spans 13 amino acids. From germline, CDR1 is SQVTM and CDR2 ANQGSEA. The CDR3 bases are TGCAGTACTTTTGGTGGGGAGACCTACGAGCAGTACTTC. This codes for CSTFGGETYEQYF.

In this sample, this clone turned up a few times. The V call is TRBV28, the J call TRBJ2-3; 7 bases fit TRBD1. With V trimmed by 2 bases and J by 9 bases, 5 bases remained unmatched. The germline CDR1 and CDR2 sequences are MDHEN and SYDVKM. CDR3 length: 13 residues. CDR3 DNA: TGTGCCAGCAGTTTAGACAGGGATAGAACGCAGTATTTT. It translates to CASSLDRDRTQYF.

There are a few counts of this clone. V and J are TRBV11-2 and TRBJ2-7; 9 bases match TRBD1. This CDR3 spans 16 amino acids. In germline, CDR1 is SGHAT, CDR2 FQNNGV. V gave up 4 bases and J gave up 6 bases; unmatched junction bases: 13. The CDR3 spells CASSYPSDRGRAEQYF. The CDR3 DNA sequence: TGTGCCAGCAGCTACCCCTCGGACAGGGGACGTGCCGAGCAGTACTTC.

The V and J genes are TRBV5-1 and TRBJ2-5, with 8 bases aligning to TRBD2. CDR1 SGHRS and CDR2 YFSETQ come from the germline V gene. The CDR3 spans 16 residues. The ends lost 0 bases at V and 4 bases at J; junction bases unmatched: 8. The CDR3 DNA reads TGCGCCAGCAGCTTGGTGGGGGGGACTAGTGGAGAGACCCAGTACTTC. Its translation is CASSLVGGTSGETQYF. The whole variable domain, filled in from reference TRBV5-1 and TRBJ2-5, reads KAGVTQTPRYLIKTRGQQVTLSCSPISGHRSVSWYQQTPGQGLQFLFEYFSETQRNKGNFPGRFSGRQFSNSRSEMNVSTLELGDSALYLCASSLVGGTSGETQYFGPGTRLLVL.